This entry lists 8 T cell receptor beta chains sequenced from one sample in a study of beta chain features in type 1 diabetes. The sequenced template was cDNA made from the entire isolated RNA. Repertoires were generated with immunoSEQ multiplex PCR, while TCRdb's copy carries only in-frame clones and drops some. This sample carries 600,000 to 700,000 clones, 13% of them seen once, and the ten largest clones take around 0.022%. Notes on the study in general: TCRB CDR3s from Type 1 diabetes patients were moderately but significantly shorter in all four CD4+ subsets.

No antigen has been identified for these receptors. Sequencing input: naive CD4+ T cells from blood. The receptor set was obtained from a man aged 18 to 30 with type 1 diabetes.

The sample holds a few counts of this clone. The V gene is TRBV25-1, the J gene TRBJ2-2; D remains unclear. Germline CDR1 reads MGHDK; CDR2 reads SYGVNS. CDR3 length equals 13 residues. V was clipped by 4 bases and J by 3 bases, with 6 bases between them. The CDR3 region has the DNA TGTGCCAGCAGTGCTGTATACACCGGGGAGCTGTTTTTT. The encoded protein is CASSAVYTGELFF.

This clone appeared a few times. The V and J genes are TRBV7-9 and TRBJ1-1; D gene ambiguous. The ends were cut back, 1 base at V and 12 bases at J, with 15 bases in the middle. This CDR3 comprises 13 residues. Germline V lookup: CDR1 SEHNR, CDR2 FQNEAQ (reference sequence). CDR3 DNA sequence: TGTGCCAGCAGCTTAGTGGACTCAACCCGGACTTTCTTT. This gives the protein CASSLVDSTRTFF.

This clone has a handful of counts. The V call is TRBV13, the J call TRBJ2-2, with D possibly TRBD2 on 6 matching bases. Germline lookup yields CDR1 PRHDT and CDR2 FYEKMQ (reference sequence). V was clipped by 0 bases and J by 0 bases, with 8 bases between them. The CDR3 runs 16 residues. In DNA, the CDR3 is TGTGCCAGCAGCTTAGGATGGGGGGCGAACACCGGGGAGCTGTTTTTT. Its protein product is CASSLGWGANTGELFF. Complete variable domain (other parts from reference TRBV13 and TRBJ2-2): AAGVIQSPRHLIKEKRETATLKCYPIPRHDTVYWYQQGPGQDPQFLISFYEKMQSDKGSIPDRFSAQQFSDYHSELNMSSLELGDSALYFCASSLGWGANTGELFFGEGSRLTVL.

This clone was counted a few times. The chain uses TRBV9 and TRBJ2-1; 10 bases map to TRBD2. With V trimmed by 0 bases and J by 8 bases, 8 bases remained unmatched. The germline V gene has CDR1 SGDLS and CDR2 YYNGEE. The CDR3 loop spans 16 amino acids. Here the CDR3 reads CASSVAGAGTSDEQFF. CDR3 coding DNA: TGTGCCAGCAGCGTAGCGGGGGCCGGGACTAGCGATGAGCAGTTCTTC.

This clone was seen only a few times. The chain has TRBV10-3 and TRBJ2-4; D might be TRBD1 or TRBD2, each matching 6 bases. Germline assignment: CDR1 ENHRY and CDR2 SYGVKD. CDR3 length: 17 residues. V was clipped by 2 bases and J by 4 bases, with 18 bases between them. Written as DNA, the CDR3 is TGTGCCATCAGTGAGGACAGGCTCACTGGAGGGAAAAACATTCAGTACTTC. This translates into CAISEDRLTGGKNIQYF.

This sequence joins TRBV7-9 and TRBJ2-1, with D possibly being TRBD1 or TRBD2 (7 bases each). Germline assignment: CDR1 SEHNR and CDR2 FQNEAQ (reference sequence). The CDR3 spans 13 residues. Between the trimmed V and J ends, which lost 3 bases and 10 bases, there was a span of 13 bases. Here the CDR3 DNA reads TGTGCCAGCAGCTTCGCAGGGGGGGCGGAGCAGTTCTTC. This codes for CASSFAGGAEQFF.

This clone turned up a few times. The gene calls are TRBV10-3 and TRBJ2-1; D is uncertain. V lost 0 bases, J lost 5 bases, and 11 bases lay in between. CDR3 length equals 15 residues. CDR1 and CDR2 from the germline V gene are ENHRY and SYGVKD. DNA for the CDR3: TGTGCCATCAGTGAGTCATCCCTGGGCGACAATGAGCAGTTCTTC. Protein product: CAISESSLGDNEQFF.

CDR3 sequence reads: CASLDRDTDTQYF. Here the CDR3 DNA reads TGTGCCAGCTTGGACAGGGACACAGATACGCAGTATTTT. The chain couples TRBV28 to TRBJ2-3, with 8 bases fitting TRBD1. Trimming cost V 8 bases and J 2 bases; bases outside gene matches: 3. Looked up from germline, CDR1 is MDHEN and CDR2 is SYDVKM. CDR3 size: 13 residues.